This T cell receptor (beta chain) was identified in a study of control samples from healthy donors and cancer patients. Assay used: immunoSEQ multiplex PCR; TCRdb lists only in-frame clones, some missing. The data contain 20,000 to 30,000 clones, approximately 78% of them singletons. The sample consisted of PBMCs. The clonotype originates from a man between 60 and 70 years old with colorectal cancer.

The CDR3 spells CASSGRVGGFGEAFF. DNA of the CDR3: TGCGCCAGCAGCGGAAGGGTCGGGGGATTTGGTGAAGCTTTCTTT. The J gene is TRBJ1-1, the V gene TRBV5-1, with D perhaps matching TRBD1 (5 bases). CDR3 length: 15 residues. V lost 4 bases, J lost 7 bases, and 20 bases lay in between. Germline-derived CDR1 and CDR2 are SGHRS and YFSETQ.